These 28 T cell receptor beta chains were sequenced from one sample in a study of cytomegalovirus exposure and HLA in healthy donors. A multiplex PCR was run with 60 Vbeta primers and 13 Jbeta primers. Assay used: immunoSEQ multiplex PCR; TCRdb lists only in-frame clones, some missing. The table records 170,000 or so clones, 75% to 90% of them present only once. The sequencing input was PBMCs. The receptors originated from a boy younger than 18 in good health and CMV-seronegative.

This sequence joins TRBV11-2 and TRBJ2-7, with 8 nucleotides matching TRBD1. The CDR3 is made up of 15 amino acids. J lost 3 bases, V lost 6 bases, and 10 bases had no gene match. Germline V gives CDR1 SGHAT, CDR2 FQNNGV. The CDR3, as DNA: TGTGCCAGCAGAAGACCAGGGGGCCGTCACTACGAGCAGTACTTC. It yields the protein CASRRPGGRHYEQYF.

As regards this clone: Relative to the germline gene, one junction end is altered; a read error may explain this. The V gene is TRBV7-9, the J gene TRBJ1-1, with D hard to call. Germline V gene sequence: CDR1 SEHNR, CDR2 FQNEAQ (reference sequence). The CDR3 spans 11 residues. CDR3 region: CSSSLNREAFF. CDR3 coding DNA: TGTTCCAGCAGCTTAAACAGAGAAGCTTTCTTT.

The chain joins TRBV11-3 to TRBJ2-3, with TRBD2 identical over 10 bases. The CDR3 runs to 15 residues. Germline CDR1 is SGHNT and CDR2 is YENEEA. The junction had 8 bases not matched to a gene; V was cut back by 4 bases and J by 7 bases. The CDR3 reads CASSSQREGLYTQYF. CDR3 in DNA: TGTGCCAGCAGCTCGCAGCGGGAGGGCCTTTATACGCAGTATTTT. Variable domain in full (rest from reference TRBV11-3 and TRBJ2-3): EAGVVQSPRYKIIEKKQPVAFWCNPISGHNTLYWYLQNLGQGPELLIRYENEEAVDDSQLPKDRFSAERLKGVDSTLKIQPAELGDSAVYLCASSSQREGLYTQYFGPGTRLTVL.

The chain carries TRBV9 and TRBJ1-4; 9 positions match TRBD1. The germline V gene has CDR1 SGDLS and CDR2 YYNGEE. Trimming took 4 bases from V and 1 from J; bases not matched to a gene: 5. This CDR3 contains 16 residues. DNA for the CDR3: TGTGCCAGCAGCCGGAAGGACAGGGGAACTAATGAAAAACTGTTTTTT. It yields the protein CASSRKDRGTNEKLFF. Using reference TRBV9 and TRBJ1-4 for the parts outside the CDR3, the full variable domain is DSGVTQTPKHLITATGQRVTLRCSPRSGDLSVYWYQQSLDQGLQFLIQYYNGEERAKGNILERFSAQQFPDLHSELNLSSLELGDSALYFCASSRKDRGTNEKLFFGSGTQLSVL.

The rearrangement links TRBV11-1 to TRBJ1-1; D may be TRBD1 (5 bases). Germline CDR1 SGHAT, CDR2 FQDESV (reference sequence). The CDR3 sequence is 14 residues long. The V end was cut by 3 bases, the J end by 5 bases, with 13 bases between. The CDR3 DNA is TGTGCCAGCAGCTTCGGCGCGGAGGGGACTGAAGCTTTCTTT. This encodes CASSFGAEGTEAFF. The full variable domain, in which reference TRBV11-1 and TRBJ1-1 provide the parts outside the CDR3, is EAEVAQSPRYKITEKSQAVAFWCDPISGHATLYWYRQILGQGPELLVQFQDESVVDDSQLPKDRFSAERLKGVDSTLKIQPAELGDSAMYLCASSFGAEGTEAFFGQGTRLTVV.

Regarding this clone: This same CDR3 is encoded by further DNA sequences in the sample. The J gene is TRBJ2-7, the V gene TRBV19, with 7 bases that match TRBD1. The V and J ends lost 8 bases and 4 bases, in that order; junction bases with no gene match: 2. The CDR3 is made up of 11 amino acids. Germline CDR1 is LNHDA and CDR2 is SQIVND (reference sequence). The CDR3 loop reads CASSQGYEQYF. CDR3 in DNA: TGTGCCAGTTCACAGGGGTACGAGCAGTACTTC.

The CDR3 region has the DNA TGTGCCTGGAGTCGACAGCTCTCCTACGAGCAGTACTTC. Translated: CAWSRQLSYEQYF. V is TRBV30 and J is TRBJ2-7, with D possibly TRBD1 on 5 matching bases. This CDR3 is 13 amino acids long. Germline CDR1 GTSNPN, CDR2 SVGIG (reference sequence). Between the trimmed V and J ends, which lost 2 bases and 0 bases, there was a span of 8 bases. The whole variable domain, remainder taken from reference TRBV30 and TRBJ2-7, is SQTIHQWPATLVQPVGSPLSLECTVEGTSNPNLYWYRQAAGRGLQLLFYSVGIGQISSEVPQNLSASRPQDRQFILSSKKLLLSDSGFYLCAWSRQLSYEQYFGPGTRLTVT.

Of note for this clone: At one end the junction does not follow the germline gene, possibly because of a read error. The chain employs TRBV11-3 and TRBJ2-7; D call uncertain. The CDR3 has 13 amino acids. Germline CDR1 SGHNT, CDR2 YENEEA. For the CDR3, the DNA is TGTGCCAGCAGCCCGCCCGACTTCTACGAGCAGCACTTC. This sequence encodes CASSPPDFYEQHF.

This chain joins TRBV19 and TRBJ2-1; the match to TRBD2 covers 11 bases. The CDR3 loop spans 15 amino acids. Unmatched junction bases numbered 4, after V lost 2 bases and J lost 7 bases. Germline CDR1 reads LNHDA; CDR2 reads SQIVND (reference sequence). CDR3 DNA sequence: TGTGCCAGTAGTATATTAGCGGGGGGGCTAAATGAGCAGTTCTTC. Protein sequence: CASSILAGGLNEQFF. The full variable domain, with the rest looked up from reference TRBV19 and TRBJ2-1, is DGGITQSPKYLFRKEGQNVTLSCEQNLNHDAMYWYRQDPGQGLRLIYYSQIVNDFQKGDIAEGYSVSREKKESFPLTVTSAQKNPTAFYLCASSILAGGLNEQFFGPGTRLTVL.

The chain carries TRBV7-2 and TRBJ2-4; D is ambiguous. The germline V gene has CDR1 SGHTA and CDR2 FQGNSA. The V end was cut by 3 bases, the J end by 0 bases, with 6 bases between. The CDR3 loop spans 14 amino acids. The CDR3 protein is CASSFSVAKNIQYF. DNA for the CDR3: TGTGCCAGCAGCTTCTCCGTAGCCAAAAACATTCAGTACTTC.

This clone showed up just once. This chain uses TRBV5-6 with TRBJ2-6, with TRBD2 as a possible D gene (5 bases). V was pared by 0 bases and J by 0 bases, with 7 bases between. Germline V CDR1 and CDR2: SGHDT, YYEEEE. The CDR3 totals 16 residues. In nucleotides, the CDR3 is TGTGCCAGCAGCTTGGCGGGGTACTCTGGGGCCAACGTCCTGACTTTC. Its translation: CASSLAGYSGANVLTF.

Note on this clone: One junction end disagrees with the germline gene, perhaps due to a read error. The chain recombines TRBV7-9 with TRBJ1-4; tentative D call: TRBD1 (5 bases). The V gene's germline CDR1 is SEHNR and CDR2 FQNEAQ (reference sequence). The CDR3 sequence is 17 residues long. The CDR3 spells CSSSLDRQFATNEKLFF. CDR3 bases: TGTTCCAGCAGCTTAGATCGACAGTTCGCAACTAATGAAAAACTGTTTTTT.

This chain links TRBV30 with TRBJ2-5, with 10 positions matching TRBD1. The tail of the sequence fits TRBJ2-7 better, so the J call may be wrong. The CDR3 has 15 amino acids. Germline V CDR1 and CDR2: GTSNPN, SVGIG (reference sequence). CDR3 DNA sequence: TGTGCCTGGAGTAACCGGGACAGGGGAATGATCGAGCAGTACTTC. This codes for CAWSNRDRGMIEQYF.

This clone was picked up a small number of times. The chain recombines TRBV11-2 with TRBJ2-3, with D tentatively TRBD2 (5 bases). Trimming took off 0 bases at V and 2 bases at J, with 12 bases between the two ends. The CDR3 is made up of 16 amino acids. Germline assignment: CDR1 SGHAT and CDR2 FQNNGV. CDR3 DNA: TGTGCCAGCAGCTTAGAAAACGGGATAGACACAGATACGCAGTATTTT. This gives the protein CASSLENGIDTDTQYF.

This clone has more than one count but fewer than ten. CDR3 DNA: TGTGCCAGCAGGGGACTTGACAGGGGAGTACCTCATGAGCAGTTCTTC. This encodes CASRGLDRGVPHEQFF. The gene calls are TRBV2 and TRBJ2-1; 8 bases are a match to TRBD1. V was clipped by 6 bases and J by 8 bases; unmatched bases: 15. This CDR3 comprises 16 residues. Germline CDR1 and CDR2: SNHLY and FYNNEI.

This clone was recorded a few times. The chain has TRBV25-1 and TRBJ2-2; 10 bases line up with TRBD1. The germline V gene has CDR1 MGHDK and CDR2 SYGVNS. The CDR3 is made up of 16 amino acids. V lost 3 bases and J lost 3; bases outside the gene matches: 4. In nucleotides, the CDR3 is TGTGCCAGCAGTGACCCGGACAGGGGGGACACCGGGGAGCTGTTTTTT. Protein product: CASSDPDRGDTGELFF.

This clone showed up just a few times. This chain connects TRBV19 to TRBJ2-7, with 7 bases that match TRBD1. Germline V gene lookup returns CDR1 LNHDA and CDR2 SQIVND (reference sequence). This CDR3 region has 14 residues. J was trimmed by 2 bases and V by 5 bases; bases with no gene match: 6. The CDR3 loop is CASSGWDRPYEQYF. Here the CDR3 DNA reads TGTGCCAGTAGTGGGTGGGACAGACCCTACGAGCAGTACTTC.

The rearrangement joins TRBV7-2 to TRBJ1-2; 9 bases line up with TRBD1. The V gene's germline CDR1 is SGHTA and CDR2 FQGNSA. The CDR3 runs 14 residues. J was trimmed by 2 bases and V by 5 bases; bases with no gene match: 3. The CDR3 sequence is CASSTGTGNYGYTF. For the CDR3, the DNA is TGTGCCAGCAGCACAGGGACAGGGAACTATGGCTACACCTTC.

This clone was counted a few times. The DNA of the CDR3 is TGTGCCTGGAGTGGGGGACAGGGTGGGTCTCAGCCCCAGCATTTT. The encoded protein is CAWSGGQGGSQPQHF. The chain has TRBV30 and TRBJ1-5; 9 positions match TRBD1. The J segment lost 6 bases and the V segment lost 1 base, leaving 7 bases of the junction unmatched. The germline V gene encodes CDR1 GTSNPN and CDR2 SVGIG (reference sequence). This CDR3 has 15 amino acids.

This clone was seen a handful of times. The gene calls are TRBV5-6 and TRBJ2-4; TRBD1 is a possible D gene (5 bases). CDR1 is SGHDT, CDR2 YYEEEE, per germline. The CDR3 runs 14 residues. The ends were cut back, 2 bases at V and 9 bases at J, with 15 bases in the middle. CDR3 sequence: CASSLLTASGIQYF. CDR3 bases: TGTGCCAGCAGCTTACTGACAGCCTCGGGCATTCAGTACTTC.

The DNA for the CDR3 is TGCGCCAGCAGCCAAGAATCCAGGGGCACTGAAGCTTTCTTT. Encoded protein: CASSQESRGTEAFF. The J gene is TRBJ1-1, the V gene TRBV4-1; D may be TRBD1 (6 bases). CDR1 and CDR2 from the germline V gene are MGHRA and YSYEKL. Trimming shortened V by 0 bases and J by 4 bases, and 9 bases separated the two germline ends. There are 14 residues in the CDR3.

The table lists this clone with a few counts. The gene calls are TRBV5-6 and TRBJ2-7, with D possibly TRBD2 on 6 matching bases. The germline gives CDR1 SGHDT, CDR2 YYEEEE. CDR3 length: 14 residues. V dropped 6 bases and J dropped 0 bases, with 13 bases sitting between them. The CDR3 loop is CASNRDFRSYEQYF. The DNA of the CDR3 is TGTGCCAGCAATCGGGACTTTCGCTCCTACGAGCAGTACTTC. Combining the CDR3 with reference TRBV5-6 and TRBJ2-7 gives the whole variable domain DAGVTQSPTHLIKTRGQQVTLRCSPKSGHDTVSWYQQALGQGPQFIFQYYEEEERQRGNFPDRFSGHQFPNYSSELNVNALLLGDSALYLCASNRDFRSYEQYFGPGTRLTVT.

The chain joins TRBV6-5 to TRBJ2-7, with TRBD2 as a possible D gene (5 bases). Trimming stripped 5 bases from V and 1 base from J, with 15 bases between. Germline CDR1 is MNHEY and CDR2 is SVGAGI. The CDR3 is made up of 15 amino acids. CDR3 sequence (DNA): TGTGCCAGCAGTCTGAAAGGCGGAGGTTCCTACGAGCAGTACTTC. This codes for CASSLKGGGSYEQYF.

This sequence joins TRBV6-1 and TRBJ2-5; 7 bases match TRBD2. The trim removed 3 bases at V and 1 base at J, leaving 5 bases unmatched. This CDR3 spans 15 amino acids. CDR1 is MNHNS, CDR2 SASEGT, per germline. CDR3 bases: TGTGCCAGCAGTGAGGTGCGGGGGAGCCAAGAGACCCAGTACTTC. Amino acid sequence: CASSEVRGSQETQYF.

V is TRBV9 and J is TRBJ2-1, with 9 bases matching TRBD2. CDR3 size: 16 residues. Losses at the gene ends were 3 bases for V and 8 bases for J; bases not matched to a gene: 12. The germline CDR1 and CDR2 sequences are SGDLS and YYNGEE. The CDR3 reads CASSEGLARNVHEQFF. The CDR3 DNA reads TGTGCCAGCAGCGAGGGACTAGCCCGAAATGTGCATGAGCAGTTCTTC.

For the CDR3, the DNA is TGTGCCAGTAGTATGATAGGCGGGTCTATGAACACTGAAGCTTTCTTT. Amino acids: CASSMIGGSMNTEAFF. V usage is TRBV19 and J usage is TRBJ1-1; D remains unclear. CDR1 and CDR2 from the germline V gene are LNHDA and SQIVND (reference sequence). Deletions cut 3 bases from V and 0 bases from J, with 14 bases between. The CDR3 is 16 residues long. The whole variable domain, remainder taken from reference TRBV19 and TRBJ1-1, is DGGITQSPKYLFRKEGQNVTLSCEQNLNHDAMYWYRQDPGQGLRLIYYSQIVNDFQKGDIAEGYSVSREKKESFPLTVTSAQKNPTAFYLCASSMIGGSMNTEAFFGQGTRLTVV.

The chain couples TRBV10-1 to TRBJ1-6; D remains ambiguous. V lost 5 bases, J lost 7 bases, and 9 bases lay in between. Germline V gene sequence: CDR1 WNHNN, CDR2 SYGVQD (reference sequence). CDR3 size: 13 residues. The CDR3 sequence: CASSLGGNSPLHF. Here the CDR3 DNA reads TGCGCCAGCAGTCTAGGAGGAAATTCACCCCTCCACTTT.

V gene TRBV6-5 combines with J gene TRBJ1-2, with D maybe TRBD1 (5 bases). The V gene's germline CDR1 is MNHEY and CDR2 SVGAGI. CDR3 length: 13 residues. Trimming shortened V by 2 bases and J by 5 bases, and 9 bases separated the two germline ends. The chain's CDR3 is CASSYGGAYGYTF. CDR3 bases: TGTGCCAGCAGTTACGGTGGGGCTTATGGCTACACCTTC.